This T cell receptor (beta chain) was sequenced during a study of T cell clones after liver transplantation. Across the study: TCRbeta sequencing after a pre-transplant mixed lymphocyte reaction identified graft-donor-reactive clones, later tracked in post-transplant blood.

Clones were read by immunoSEQ multiplex PCR, and TCRdb kept only the in-frame ones, dropping some. Of around 60,000 clones detected, 70% to 75% appear once; the ten largest clones hold approximately 16%. CDR1 MNHEY and CDR2 SMNVEV come from the germline V gene (reference sequence). V was pared by 8 bases and J by 4 bases, with 20 bases between. This CDR3 has 16 residues. The V gene is TRBV27, the J gene TRBJ1-4; a weak D match, TRBD1 (5 bases). The sequence derives from a human donor who received a liver transplant. The specimen comprised CD4+ T cells from blood, sampled before liver transplant. CDR3 in DNA: TGTGCCAGCCTCTTAGGTTGTGGGGCGTTTAATGAAAAACTGTTTTTT. It encodes CASLLGCGAFNEKLFF.